This T cell receptor beta chain was recovered during a study of cytomegalovirus exposure and HLA in healthy donors. About the research overall: Around 80 million unique TCR sequences came from HLA-typed donors in an early release. Findings of the study overall: In a later analysis, at a false discovery rate of 0.05, about 17,000 TCR beta sequences matched HLA alleles. High sensitivity and specificity were reportedly achieved when the classifier diagnosed cytomegalovirus status. The study recorded 164 TCR beta chains that were cytomegalovirus-associated.

The CDR3 is 16 amino acids. The germline gives CDR1 SGHRS, CDR2 YFSETQ. V dropped 0 bases and J dropped 0 bases, with 10 bases sitting between them. The PCR ran on 60 Vbeta and 13 Jbeta primers. The method was immunoSEQ multiplex PCR; TCRdb's version includes in-frame clones alone and lacks a portion of them. Among some 140,000 clones listed, roughly 80% were seen once. Of note for this clone: Antigen specificity is unknown.

Sample: PBMCs. The TCR sequence derives from a man between 18 and 35 years old in good health and CMV-seronegative. V usage is TRBV5-1 and J usage is TRBJ2-1; no definite D call. The CDR3 DNA reads TGCGCCAGCAGCTTGGCCGGTCAGGTCTCCTACAATGAGCAGTTCTTC. Translation: CASSLAGQVSYNEQFF.